This is a list of T cell receptor beta chains from one sample in a study of blood T cells in healthy people across ages. TCRdb re-called the 5' RACE reads with MiXCR, one entry per CDR3 protein. Here the sample spans 1.8 million or so distinct CDR3 sequences, around 40% being singletons. Specimen: blood. The source is a human donor in good health. Both conserved end residues are part of each CDR3. D genes are given only for firm matches. Not every row has a clone size; where given, it reads once, few, many or a size class.

clone_size j_call v_call d_call cdr3_nt cdr3_aa
NA TRBJ2-4 TRBV2 TRBD1 TGTGCCTTAAGACAGGGGGCACGAAACATTCAGTACTTC CALRQGARNIQYF
NA TRBJ1-1 TRBV6-2/TRBV6-3 NA TGTGCCAGCAGTTACATCGGCAGGGGCGACACTGAAGCTTTCTTT CASSYIGRGDTEAFF
NA TRBJ2-7 TRBV28 TRBD1 TGTGCCAGCAGTCCGATCCGGGACAGGAACTACGAGCAGTACTTC CASSPIRDRNYEQYF
NA TRBJ2-7 TRBV6-2/TRBV6-3 NA TGTGCCAGCAGTCAGAGTCGGGGGAGATCCTACGAGCAGTACTTC CASSQSRGRSYEQYF
few TRBJ2-3 TRBV29-1 TRBD1 TGCAGCGTTAACAGGGGCCTCGGGGAGACAGATACGCAGTATTTT CSVNRGLGETDTQYF
NA TRBJ2-7 TRBV20-1 NA TGCAGTGCTAGAGGGTCTCAAAGATCCGAGCAGTACTTC CSARGSQRSEQYF
few TRBJ1-2 TRBV20-1 NA TGCAGTGCTATCCGTAAGGGGAGGGAAGGCAATGGCTACACCTTC CSAIRKGREGNGYTF
NA TRBJ2-5 TRBV14 NA TGTGCCAGCAGCCAAGAACGGACGGGAAAAGAGACCCAGTACTTC CASSQERTGKETQYF
few TRBJ2-1 TRBV12-3/TRBV12-4 TRBD1 TGTGCCAGCAGCCCTACGACAGGGGGATACAATGAGCAGTTCTTC CASSPTTGGYNEQFF
few TRBJ2-5 TRBV7-6 NA TGTGCCAGCACCCCTTCGCCAGTTCAGCGAGAGACCCAGTACTTC CASTPSPVQRETQYF
NA TRBJ2-2 TRBV9 NA TGTGCCAGCAGCCCAGGGGCCCGGGAGCTGTTTTTT CASSPGARELFF
NA TRBJ1-6 TRBV11-2 TRBD1 TGTGCCAGCAGCCCCTACCGGACAGGGACTTCGTATAATTCACCCCTCCACTTT CASSPYRTGTSYNSPLHF
NA TRBJ1-5 TRBV30 NA TGTGCCTGGAGTGTTCTAAGGAATCAGCCCCAGCATTTT CAWSVLRNQPQHF
many TRBJ2-1 TRBV12-3/TRBV12-4 NA TGTGCCAGCAGTTTTTCGGGGGCCTACAATGAGCAGTTCTTC CASSFSGAYNEQFF
NA TRBJ2-5 TRBV20-1 NA TGCAGTGCTAGAGGGGGGACCCAATCCCTGGAGACCCAGTACTTC CSARGGTQSLETQYF
few TRBJ2-7 TRBV2 NA TGTGCCAGCACCTTGAAACAGGGCTACGAGCAGTACTTC CASTLKQGYEQYF
few TRBJ2-3 TRBV4-2 NA TGTGCCAGCAGCCCCCCGGGGAGACCAGATACGCAGTATTTT CASSPPGRPDTQYF
few TRBJ1-2 TRBV7-2 NA TGTGCCAGCAGCTTAGCAAAGTCGGTATATGGCTACACCTTC CASSLAKSVYGYTF
NA TRBJ2-1 TRBV5-1 NA TGCGCCAGCAGCTTGGACAATAACAATGAGCAGTTCTTC CASSLDNNNEQFF
NA TRBJ1-4 TRBV5-4 NA TGTGCCGGCAGCTTGAAGCGGGGAGGTGAAAAACTGTTTTTT CAGSLKRGGEKLFF
NA TRBJ2-7 TRBV7-2 NA TGTGCCAGCAGCTTAAAAATCGAATCCTTGGCCCGCTCCTACGAGCAGTACTTC CASSLKIESLARSYEQYF
once TRBJ1-4 TRBV6-5 NA TGTGCCAGCAGTTTGGGCCTGGGAAGGGGGAAACTGTTTTTT CASSLGLGRGKLFF
NA TRBJ2-5 TRBV6-5 NA TGTACCAGCAGTTACTCGCCGGGGGCCCAAGAGACCCAGTACTTC CTSSYSPGAQETQYF
few TRBJ2-1 TRBV5-1 TRBD2 TGCGCCAGCAGCTCCCTCACTAGCGGGGGGTACAATGAGCAGTTCTTC CASSSLTSGGYNEQFF
NA TRBJ1-2 TRBV29-1 NA TGCAGCGTTGCTCGGGGGCGCGGTAACTATGGCTACACCTTC CSVARGRGNYGYTF
NA TRBJ2-7 TRBV7-6 TRBD1 TGTGCCAGCAGCTTGCTAGGGGGCGCGGAGGACGAGCAGTACTTC CASSLLGGAEDEQYF
few TRBJ2-5 TRBV6-5 TRBD1 TGTGCCAGCTCGACAGGGGGTAGTCGGCAGTACTTC CASSTGGSRQYF
NA TRBJ1-1 TRBV29-1 NA TGCAGCGTTCCGGGGAACACTGAAGCTTTCTTT CSVPGNTEAFF
NA TRBJ2-1 TRBV7-9 NA TGTGCCAGCAGCTTCGAGAGGGGGATCCCGAATGAGCAGTTCTTC CASSFERGIPNEQFF
NA TRBJ2-6 TRBV7-8 NA TGTGCCAGCAGCTTACCCCAACTGTACTCTGGGGCCAACGTCCTGACTTTC CASSLPQLYSGANVLTF
NA TRBJ1-2 TRBV7-9 NA TGTGCCAGCAGCTTACGACCTATGGGCAACTATGGCTACACCTTC CASSLRPMGNYGYTF
few TRBJ2-3 TRBV4-1 NA TGCGCCAGCAGCCAAGAAGTTCGGCGGAGGACGTATACGCAGTATTTT CASSQEVRRRTYTQYF
few TRBJ1-2 TRBV5-1 TRBD1 TGCGCCAGCAGCCCCAGAGGACAGGGAGGAAACTATGGCTACACCTTC CASSPRGQGGNYGYTF
NA TRBJ1-2 TRBV3-1 NA TGTGCCAGCAGGGGTTCAAATGGCTACACCTTC CASRGSNGYTF
NA TRBJ1-5 TRBV4-1 NA TGCGCCAGCAGTGGGGGAATAGGAGTGGCAGGTCAGCCCCGGCATTTT CASSGGIGVAGQPRHF
few TRBJ2-1 TRBV20-1 TRBD2 TGCAGTGCTAGGGGCCTAGCGGGGGGTGACAATGAGCAGTTCTTC CSARGLAGGDNEQFF
few TRBJ2-7 TRBV28 NA TGTGCCAGCAGGCCCGGGGGCATCAACGAGCAGTACTTC CASRPGGINEQYF
NA TRBJ1-1 TRBV3-1 NA TGTGCCAGCAGCCAGTCAACAGGGACATATACATACATTGAAGCTTTCTTT CASSQSTGTYTYIEAFF
NA TRBJ1-2 TRBV7-3 TRBD1 TGTGCCAGCAGCTTAACCGGGACAGGGGACCGGGGGCCCGGTGGCTACACCTTC CASSLTGTGDRGPGGYTF
few TRBJ1-2 TRBV12-5 NA TGTGCTAGTGGTTTCTGGCCAGGCGCCCGGTATGGCTACACCTTC CASGFWPGARYGYTF
NA TRBJ2-3 TRBV9 NA TGTGCCAGCAGCGTTACTCCCAGGGCAGATACGCAGTATTTT CASSVTPRADTQYF
NA TRBJ1-5 TRBV7-2 NA TGTGCCAGCAGCTGGGCGGATAGCAATCAGCCCCAGCATTTT CASSWADSNQPQHF
few TRBJ2-3 TRBV29-1 NA TGCAGCGTTGAATCTCGGTCGAGGAGCACAGATACGCAGTATTTT CSVESRSRSTDTQYF